This TCR beta chain was recovered during a study of blood T cell repertoires in COVID-19. Study-wide background: Italy, Spain and the United States were the sources of the convalescent and acute COVID-19 samples. PBMCs, B-cell-depleted T cells, or T cells were the source of the cDNA or gDNA that made up the material.

The germline V gene has CDR1 SGHRS and CDR2 YFSETQ. The CDR3 has 14 residues. The V segment lost 1 base and the J segment 3 bases; nucleotides outside the gene matches: 1. The protocol was immunoSEQ multiplex PCR, while the TCRdb copy is restricted to in-frame clones and leaves out a portion. The sample lists roughly 70,000 clones, under 85% occurring once. The V call is TRBV5-1, the J call TRBJ2-3; 8 nucleotides line up with TRBD1. Source material: peripheral blood. The TCR originated in a man in his sixties with COVID-19, enrolled during active disease. CDR3: CASSLRDRTDTQYF. CDR3 in DNA: TGCGCCAGCAGCTTGAGGGACAGGACAGATACGCAGTATTTT.